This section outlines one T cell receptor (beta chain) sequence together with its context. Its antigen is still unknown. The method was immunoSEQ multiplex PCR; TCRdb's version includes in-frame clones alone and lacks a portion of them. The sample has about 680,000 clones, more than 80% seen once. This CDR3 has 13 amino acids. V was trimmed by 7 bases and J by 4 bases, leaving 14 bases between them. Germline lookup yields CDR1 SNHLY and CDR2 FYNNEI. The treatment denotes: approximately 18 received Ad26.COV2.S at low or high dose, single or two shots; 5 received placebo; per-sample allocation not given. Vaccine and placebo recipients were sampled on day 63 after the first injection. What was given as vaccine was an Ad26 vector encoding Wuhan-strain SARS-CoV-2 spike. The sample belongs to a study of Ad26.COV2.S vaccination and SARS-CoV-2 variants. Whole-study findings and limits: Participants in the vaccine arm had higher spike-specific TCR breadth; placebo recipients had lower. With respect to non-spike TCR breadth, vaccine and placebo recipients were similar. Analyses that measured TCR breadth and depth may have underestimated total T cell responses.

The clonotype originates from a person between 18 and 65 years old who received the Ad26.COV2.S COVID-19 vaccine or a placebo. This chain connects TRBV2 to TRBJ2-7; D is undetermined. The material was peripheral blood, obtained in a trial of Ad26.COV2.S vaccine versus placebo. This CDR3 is CASNPPPLYEQYF. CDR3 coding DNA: TGTGCCAGCAACCCCCCCCCTCTTTACGAGCAGTACTTC.